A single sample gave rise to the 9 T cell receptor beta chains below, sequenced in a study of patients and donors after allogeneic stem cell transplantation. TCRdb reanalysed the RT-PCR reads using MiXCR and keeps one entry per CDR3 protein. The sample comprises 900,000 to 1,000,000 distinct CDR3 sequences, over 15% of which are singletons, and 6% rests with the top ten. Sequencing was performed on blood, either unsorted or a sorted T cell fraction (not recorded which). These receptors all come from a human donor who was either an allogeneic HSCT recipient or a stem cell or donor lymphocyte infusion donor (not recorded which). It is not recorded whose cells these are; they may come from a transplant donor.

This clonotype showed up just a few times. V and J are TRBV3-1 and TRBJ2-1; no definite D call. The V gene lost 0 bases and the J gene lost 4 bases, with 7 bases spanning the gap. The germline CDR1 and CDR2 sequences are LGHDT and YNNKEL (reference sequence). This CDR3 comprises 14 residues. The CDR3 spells CASSQDKIYNEQFF. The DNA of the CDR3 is TGTGCCAGCAGCCAAGATAAGATTTACAATGAGCAGTTCTTC.

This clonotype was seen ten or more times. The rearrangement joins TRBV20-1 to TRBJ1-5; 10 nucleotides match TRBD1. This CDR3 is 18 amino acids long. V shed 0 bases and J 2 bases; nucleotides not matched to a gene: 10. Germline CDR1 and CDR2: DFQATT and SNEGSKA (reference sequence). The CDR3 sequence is CSARDMDRGRWGNQPQHF. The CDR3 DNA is TGCAGTGCTAGAGACATGGACAGGGGGAGGTGGGGCAATCAGCCCCAGCATTTT.

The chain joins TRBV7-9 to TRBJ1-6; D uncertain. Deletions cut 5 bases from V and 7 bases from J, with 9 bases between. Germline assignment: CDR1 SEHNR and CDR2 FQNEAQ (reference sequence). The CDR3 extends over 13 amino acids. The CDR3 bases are TGTGCCAGCAGCCTGGAACAGAATTCACCCCTCCACTTT. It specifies CASSLEQNSPLHF.

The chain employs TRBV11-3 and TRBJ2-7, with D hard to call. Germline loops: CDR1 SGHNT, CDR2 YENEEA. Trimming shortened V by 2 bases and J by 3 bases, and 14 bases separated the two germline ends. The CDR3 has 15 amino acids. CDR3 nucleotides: TGTGCCAGCAGCTTAAAGGCTTCGATCCTCTACGAGCAGTACTTC. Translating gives CASSLKASILYEQYF.

The CDR3: CAWSTGTAEAFF. In nucleotides, the CDR3 is TGTGCCTGGAGTACGGGGACAGCTGAAGCTTTCTTT. This chain connects TRBV30 to TRBJ1-1, with 7 bases aligning to TRBD1. Germline CDR1 GTSNPN, CDR2 SVGIG (reference sequence). The trim removed 2 bases at V and 6 bases at J, leaving 3 bases unmatched. The CDR3 has 12 amino acids.

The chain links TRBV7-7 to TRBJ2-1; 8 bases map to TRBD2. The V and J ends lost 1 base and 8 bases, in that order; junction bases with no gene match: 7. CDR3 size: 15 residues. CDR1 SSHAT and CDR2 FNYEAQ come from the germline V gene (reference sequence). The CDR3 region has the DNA TGTGCCAGCAGCTTAGAGTTCGGGAGGGGCTATGAGCAGTTCTTC. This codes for CASSLEFGRGYEQFF.

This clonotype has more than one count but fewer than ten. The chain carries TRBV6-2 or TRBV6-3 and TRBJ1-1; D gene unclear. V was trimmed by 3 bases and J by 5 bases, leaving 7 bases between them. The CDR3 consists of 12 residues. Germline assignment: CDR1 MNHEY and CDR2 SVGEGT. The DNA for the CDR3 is TGTGCCAGCAGTTATAGTAGGACTGAAGCTTTCTTT. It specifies CASSYSRTEAFF.

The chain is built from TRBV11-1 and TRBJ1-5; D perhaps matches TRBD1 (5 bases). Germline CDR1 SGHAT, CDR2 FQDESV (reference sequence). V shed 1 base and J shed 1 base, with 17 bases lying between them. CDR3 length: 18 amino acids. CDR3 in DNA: TGTGCCAGCAGCTTAGTACTATCGGGGAGGGGAAGCAATCAGCCCCAGCATTTT. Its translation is CASSLVLSGRGSNQPQHF.

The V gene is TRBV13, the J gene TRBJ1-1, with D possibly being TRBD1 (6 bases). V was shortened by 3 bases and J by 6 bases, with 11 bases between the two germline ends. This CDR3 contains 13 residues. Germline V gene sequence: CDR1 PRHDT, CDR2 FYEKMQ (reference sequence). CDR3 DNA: TGTGCCAGCAGCTTTTCATCAGGGGCTGAAGCTTTCTTT. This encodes CASSFSSGAEAFF.